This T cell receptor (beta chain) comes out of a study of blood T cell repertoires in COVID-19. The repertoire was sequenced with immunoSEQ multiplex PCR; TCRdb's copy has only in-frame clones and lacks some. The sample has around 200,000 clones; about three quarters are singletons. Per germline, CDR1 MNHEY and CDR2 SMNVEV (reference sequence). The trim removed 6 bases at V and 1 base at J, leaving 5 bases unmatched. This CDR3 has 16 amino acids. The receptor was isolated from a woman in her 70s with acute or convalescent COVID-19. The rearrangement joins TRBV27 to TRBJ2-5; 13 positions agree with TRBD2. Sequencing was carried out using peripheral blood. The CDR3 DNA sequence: TGTGCCAGCAGCGTCGGGACTAGCGGGACCCAAGAGACCCAGTACTTC. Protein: CASSVGTSGTQETQYF.